This T cell receptor (beta chain) was found in a study of T cell changes during pregnancy in multiple sclerosis. With 3 bases removed from V and 1 base from J, the gap between germline ends came to 8 bases. Germline V lookup: CDR1 SGHRS, CDR2 YFSETQ. This CDR3 comprises 14 residues. Using immunoSEQ multiplex PCR, the repertoire was profiled, and TCRdb retains in-frame clones only, with some absent. The table has 90,000 to 120,000 clones, about 94% seen once. Material: peripheral blood, obtained before pregnancy. The chain employs TRBV5-1 and TRBJ1-3; a weak D match, TRBD1 (5 bases). This TCR was recovered from a female donor with multiple sclerosis, enrolled in a pregnancy study. In DNA, the CDR3 is TGCGCCAGCAGCTCGGACACGTCTGGAAACACCATATATTTT. Translated: CASSSDTSGNTIYF.